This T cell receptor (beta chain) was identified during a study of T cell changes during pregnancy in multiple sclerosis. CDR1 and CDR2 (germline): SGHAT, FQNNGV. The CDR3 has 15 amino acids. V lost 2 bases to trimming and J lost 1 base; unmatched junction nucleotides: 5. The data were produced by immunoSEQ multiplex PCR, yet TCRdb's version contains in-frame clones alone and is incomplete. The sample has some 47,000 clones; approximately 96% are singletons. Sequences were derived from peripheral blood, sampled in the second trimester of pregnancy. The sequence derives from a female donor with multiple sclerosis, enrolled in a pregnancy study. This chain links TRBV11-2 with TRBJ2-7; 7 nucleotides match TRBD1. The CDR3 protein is CASSLIRDRSYEQYF. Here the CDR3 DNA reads TGTGCCAGCAGCTTAATCCGGGACAGATCCTACGAGCAGTACTTC.